Below are 6 T cell receptor beta chains sequenced from a single sample in a study of early T cells in non-severe SARS-CoV-2 infection listed by TCRdb under 2021. Libraries were prepared through 5' RACE. Sequencing relied on a NextSeq 500. TCRdb handled the public reads itself, with Q25 trimming in fastp and clone calling in MiXCR, and kept productive beta chains. Rows merge per CDR3 protein into single entries with the most common DNA and genes. This sample gives 60,000 to 65,000 distinct CDR3 sequences in total; roughly a tenth of them show up just once. Over 0.95% of the sample is in the top ten clones. The specimen was whole blood. These receptors came from an adult who was a healthcare worker with PCR-confirmed SARS-CoV-2 infection or an uninfected control (not recorded which).

The rearrangement joins TRBV6-1 to TRBJ1-2; possibly TRBD1 for D (5 bases). Germline V gene sequence: CDR1 MNHNS, CDR2 SASEGT. The CDR3 consists of 13 residues. Trimming shortened V by 3 bases and J by 2 bases, and 7 bases separated the two germline ends. The DNA for the CDR3 is TGTGCCAGCAGTGAGACAGACAACTATGGCTACACCTTC. Translated: CASSETDNYGYTF.

This chain connects TRBV3-1 to TRBJ1-1; D unresolved. The CDR3 runs 16 residues. V was trimmed by 3 bases and J by 1 base, leaving 15 bases between them. Germline loops: CDR1 LGHDT, CDR2 YNNKEL (reference sequence). In DNA, the CDR3 is TGTGCCAGCAGCCATGGAACAGCAACTAGGAACACTGAAGCTTTCTTT. Translating it yields CASSHGTATRNTEAFF.

The chain carries TRBV6-1 and TRBJ2-7; unclear D gene. The germline V gene encodes CDR1 MNHNS and CDR2 SASEGT. Between the trimmed V and J ends, which lost 8 bases and 2 bases, there was a span of 16 bases. The CDR3 sequence is 14 residues long. As DNA, the CDR3 is TGTGCCAGCTTGGACCGAAATAGACCCTACGAGCAGTACGTC. Protein product: CASLDRNRPYEQYV.

The J gene is TRBJ1-4, the V gene TRBV19; 8 positions agree with TRBD1. The CDR3 is 14 amino acids. Germline V lookup: CDR1 LNHDA, CDR2 SQIVND (reference sequence). V lost 7 bases to trimming and J lost 5 bases; unmatched junction nucleotides: 6. This chain's CDR3 is CASTGQGKNEKLFF. The CDR3 DNA sequence: TGTGCCAGTACCGGACAGGGTAAAAATGAAAAACTGTTTTTT.

This clonotype has a handful of counts. The V gene is TRBV2, the J gene TRBJ2-5, with D unclear. Trimming pared 1 base from V and 2 bases from J, leaving 14 bases between. CDR3 length: 16 residues. In germline, CDR1 is SNHLY, CDR2 FYNNEI. In nucleotides, the CDR3 is TGTGCCAGCAGTGAAGGATTCAGGAACTTACAAGAGACCCAGTACTTC. Its protein is CASSEGFRNLQETQYF.

This clonotype was observed a handful of times. V usage is TRBV20-1 and J usage is TRBJ2-1; 7 bases agree with TRBD2. From germline, CDR1 is DFQATT and CDR2 SNEGSKA (reference sequence). This CDR3 is 13 amino acids long. J gave up 7 bases and V 6 bases, and 9 bases lay outside the gene matches. The CDR3 bases are TGCAGTGCCCTATCGTGGGGGGGTAATGAGCAGTTCTTC. It encodes CSALSWGGNEQFF.